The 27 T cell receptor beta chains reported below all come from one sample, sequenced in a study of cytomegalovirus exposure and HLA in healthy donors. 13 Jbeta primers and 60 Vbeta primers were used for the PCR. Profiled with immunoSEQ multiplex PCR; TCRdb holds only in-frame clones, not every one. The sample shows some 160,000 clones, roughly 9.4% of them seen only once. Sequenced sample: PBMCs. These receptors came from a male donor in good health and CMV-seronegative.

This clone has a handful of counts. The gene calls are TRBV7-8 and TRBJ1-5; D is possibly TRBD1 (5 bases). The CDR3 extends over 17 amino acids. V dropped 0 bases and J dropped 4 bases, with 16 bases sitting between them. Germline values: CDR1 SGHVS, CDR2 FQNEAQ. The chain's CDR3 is CASSLARLGALNQPQHF. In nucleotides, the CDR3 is TGTGCCAGCAGCTTAGCGCGCTTAGGGGCCCTAAATCAGCCCCAGCATTTT.

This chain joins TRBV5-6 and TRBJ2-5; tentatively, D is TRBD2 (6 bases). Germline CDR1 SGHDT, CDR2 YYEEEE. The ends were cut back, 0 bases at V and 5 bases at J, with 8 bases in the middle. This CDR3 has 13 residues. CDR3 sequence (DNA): TGTGCCAGCAGCTTGGGGGGGAGGGAGACCCAGTACTTC. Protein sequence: CASSLGGRETQYF.

The chain's CDR3 is CASSAGLAGVTYEQYF. The DNA of the CDR3 is TGTGCCAGCAGCGCGGGACTAGCGGGAGTAACCTACGAGCAGTACTTC. The chain carries TRBV7-8 and TRBJ2-7; 14 bases agree with TRBD2. Germline loops: CDR1 SGHVS, CDR2 FQNEAQ. CDR3 length: 16 residues. After removal of 5 bases from V and 2 bases from J, the junction contained 5 bases not matched to a gene.

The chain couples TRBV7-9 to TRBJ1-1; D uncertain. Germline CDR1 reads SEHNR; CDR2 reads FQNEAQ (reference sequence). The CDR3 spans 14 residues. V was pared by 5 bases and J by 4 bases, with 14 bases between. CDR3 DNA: TGTGCCAGCAGCCACTACGGGGTTAGCACTGAAGCTTTCTTT. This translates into CASSHYGVSTEAFF.

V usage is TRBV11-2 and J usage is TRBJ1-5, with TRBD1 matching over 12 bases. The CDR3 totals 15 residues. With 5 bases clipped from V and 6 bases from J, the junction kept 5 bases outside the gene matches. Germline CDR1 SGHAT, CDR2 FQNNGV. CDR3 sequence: CASSLGTGGPQPQHF. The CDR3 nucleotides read TGTGCCAGCAGCCTCGGGACAGGGGGCCCTCAGCCCCAGCATTTT.

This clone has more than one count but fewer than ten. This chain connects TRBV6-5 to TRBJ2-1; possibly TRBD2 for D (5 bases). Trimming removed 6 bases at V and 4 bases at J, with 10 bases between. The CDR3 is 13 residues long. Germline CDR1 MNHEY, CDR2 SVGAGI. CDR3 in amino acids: CASSIRGYNEQFF. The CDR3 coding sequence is TGTGCCAGCAGCATCCGGGGTTACAATGAGCAGTTCTTC.

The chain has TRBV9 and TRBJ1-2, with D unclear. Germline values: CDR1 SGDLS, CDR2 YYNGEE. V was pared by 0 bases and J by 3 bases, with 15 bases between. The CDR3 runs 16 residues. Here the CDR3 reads CASSVAPLDSYYGYTF. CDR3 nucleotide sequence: TGTGCCAGCAGCGTAGCGCCTTTAGATTCCTACTATGGCTACACCTTC.

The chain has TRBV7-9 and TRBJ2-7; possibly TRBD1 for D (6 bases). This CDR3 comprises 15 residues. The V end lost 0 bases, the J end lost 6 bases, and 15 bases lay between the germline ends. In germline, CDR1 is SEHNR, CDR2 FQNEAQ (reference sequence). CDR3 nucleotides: TGTGCCAGCAGCTTAGCCGGGACAAGGGTGGGCGAGCAGTACTTC. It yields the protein CASSLAGTRVGEQYF.

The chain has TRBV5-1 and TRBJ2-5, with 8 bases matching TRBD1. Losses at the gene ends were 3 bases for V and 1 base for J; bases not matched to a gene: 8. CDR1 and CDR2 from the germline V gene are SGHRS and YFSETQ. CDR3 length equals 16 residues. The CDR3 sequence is CASSYGTGTFQETQYF. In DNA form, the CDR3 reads TGCGCCAGCAGCTACGGGACAGGCACCTTCCAAGAGACCCAGTACTTC.

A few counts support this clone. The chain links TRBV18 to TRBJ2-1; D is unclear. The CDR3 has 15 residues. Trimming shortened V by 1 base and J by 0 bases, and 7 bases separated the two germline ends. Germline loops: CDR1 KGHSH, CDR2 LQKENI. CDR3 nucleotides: TGTGCCAGCTCACCACTCGCGGCCTCCTACAATGAGCAGTTCTTC. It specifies CASSPLAASYNEQFF.

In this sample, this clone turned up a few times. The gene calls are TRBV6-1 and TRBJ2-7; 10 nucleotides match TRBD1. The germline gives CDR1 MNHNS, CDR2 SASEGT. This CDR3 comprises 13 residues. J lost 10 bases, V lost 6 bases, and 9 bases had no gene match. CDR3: CASRESGQGRQYF. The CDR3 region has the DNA TGTGCCAGCAGGGAGTCGGGACAGGGGAGACAGTACTTC.

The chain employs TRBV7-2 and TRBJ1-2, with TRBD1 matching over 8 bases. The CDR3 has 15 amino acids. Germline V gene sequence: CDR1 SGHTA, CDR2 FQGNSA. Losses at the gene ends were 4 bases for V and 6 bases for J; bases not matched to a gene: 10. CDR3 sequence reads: CASSSDRDSTNGYTF. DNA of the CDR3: TGTGCCAGCAGCTCGGACAGGGACTCAACGAATGGCTACACCTTC.

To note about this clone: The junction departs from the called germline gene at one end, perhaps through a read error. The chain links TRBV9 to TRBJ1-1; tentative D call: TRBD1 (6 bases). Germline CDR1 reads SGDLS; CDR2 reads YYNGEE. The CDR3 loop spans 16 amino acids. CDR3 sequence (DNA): TGTGCCAGCAGCGTAGGCACAGGGCTATTGAACATTGAAGCTTTCTTT. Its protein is CASSVGTGLLNIEAFF.

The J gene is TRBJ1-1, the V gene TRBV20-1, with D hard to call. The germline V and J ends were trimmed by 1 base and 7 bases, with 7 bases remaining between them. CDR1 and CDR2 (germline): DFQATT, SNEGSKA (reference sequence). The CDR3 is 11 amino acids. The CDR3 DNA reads TGCAGTGCTAGAGCGGCGGATGAAGCTTTCTTT. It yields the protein CSARAADEAFF.

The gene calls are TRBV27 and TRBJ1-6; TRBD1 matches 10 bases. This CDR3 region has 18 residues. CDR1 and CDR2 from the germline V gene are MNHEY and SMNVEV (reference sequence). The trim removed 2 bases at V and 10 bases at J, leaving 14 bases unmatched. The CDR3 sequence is CASSLEWAGQGHWSPLHF. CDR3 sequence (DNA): TGTGCCAGCAGTTTAGAATGGGCGGGACAGGGGCATTGGTCACCCCTCCACTTT.

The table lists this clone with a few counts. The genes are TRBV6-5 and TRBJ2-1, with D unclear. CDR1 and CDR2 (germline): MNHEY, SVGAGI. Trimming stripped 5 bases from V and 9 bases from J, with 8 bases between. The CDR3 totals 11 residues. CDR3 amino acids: CASSRGSEQFF. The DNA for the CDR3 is TGTGCCAGCAGTAGAGGCAGTGAGCAGTTCTTC.

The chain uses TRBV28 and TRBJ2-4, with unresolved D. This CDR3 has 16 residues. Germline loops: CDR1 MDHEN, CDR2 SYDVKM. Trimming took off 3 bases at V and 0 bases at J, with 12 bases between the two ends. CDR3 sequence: CASSFRNSLAKNIQYF. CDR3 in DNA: TGTGCCAGCAGTTTCCGGAACAGCCTAGCCAAAAACATTCAGTACTTC. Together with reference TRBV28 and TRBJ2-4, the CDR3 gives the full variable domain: DVKVTQSSRYLVKRTGEKVFLECVQDMDHENMFWYRQDPGLGLRLIYFSYDVKMKEKGDIPEGYSVSREKKERFSLILESASTNQTSMYLCASSFRNSLAKNIQYFGAGTRLSVL.

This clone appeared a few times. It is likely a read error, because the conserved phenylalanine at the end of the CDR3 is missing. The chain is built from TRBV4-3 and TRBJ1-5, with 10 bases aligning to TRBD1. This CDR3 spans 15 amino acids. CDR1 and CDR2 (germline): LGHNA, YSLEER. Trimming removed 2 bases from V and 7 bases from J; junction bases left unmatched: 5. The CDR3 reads CASSQYRQGAQPQHL. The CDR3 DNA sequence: TGCGCCAGCAGCCAATATCGACAGGGGGCACAGCCCCAGCATCTT.

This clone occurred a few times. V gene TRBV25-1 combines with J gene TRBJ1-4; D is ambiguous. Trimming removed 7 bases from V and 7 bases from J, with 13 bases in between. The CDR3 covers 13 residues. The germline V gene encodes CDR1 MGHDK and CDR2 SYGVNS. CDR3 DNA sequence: TGTGCCAGCAATCGGGATCTAGGTGAAAAACTGTTTTTT. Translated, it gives CASNRDLGEKLFF.

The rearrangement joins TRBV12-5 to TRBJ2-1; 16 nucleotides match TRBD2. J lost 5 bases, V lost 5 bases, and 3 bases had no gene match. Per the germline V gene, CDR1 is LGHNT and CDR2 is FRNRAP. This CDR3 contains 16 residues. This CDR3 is CASGPGTSGRDNEQFF. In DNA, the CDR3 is TGTGCTAGTGGTCCCGGGACTAGCGGGAGGGACAATGAGCAGTTCTTC.

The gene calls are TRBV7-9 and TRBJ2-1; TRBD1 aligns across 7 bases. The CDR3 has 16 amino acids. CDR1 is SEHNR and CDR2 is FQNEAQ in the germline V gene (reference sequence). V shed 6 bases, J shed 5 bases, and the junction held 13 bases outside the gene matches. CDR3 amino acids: CASRGVGQAVHNEQFF. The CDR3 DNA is TGTGCCAGCAGGGGGGTTGGACAGGCGGTCCACAATGAGCAGTTCTTC. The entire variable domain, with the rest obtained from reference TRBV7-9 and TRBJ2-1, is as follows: DTGVSQNPRHKITKRGQNVTFRCDPISEHNRLYWYRQTLGQGPEFLTYFQNEAQLEKSRLLSDRFSAERPKGSFSTLEIQRTEQGDSAMYLCASRGVGQAVHNEQFFGPGTRLTVL.

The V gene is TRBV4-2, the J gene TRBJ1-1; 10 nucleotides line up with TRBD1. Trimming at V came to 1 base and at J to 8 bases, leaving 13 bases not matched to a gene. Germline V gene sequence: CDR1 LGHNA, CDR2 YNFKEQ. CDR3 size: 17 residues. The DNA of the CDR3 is TGTGCCAGCAGCCAAGTCCCGGGACAGGGGTGGGGGGAAGAAGCTTTCTTT. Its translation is CASSQVPGQGWGEEAFF.

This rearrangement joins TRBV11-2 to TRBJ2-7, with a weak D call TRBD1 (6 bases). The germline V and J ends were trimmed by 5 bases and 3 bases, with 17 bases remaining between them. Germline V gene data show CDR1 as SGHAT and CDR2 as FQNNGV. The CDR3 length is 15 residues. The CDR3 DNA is TGTGCCAGCAGCCCTACCGGGACACTCTTCTACGAGCAGTACTTC. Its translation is CASSPTGTLFYEQYF.

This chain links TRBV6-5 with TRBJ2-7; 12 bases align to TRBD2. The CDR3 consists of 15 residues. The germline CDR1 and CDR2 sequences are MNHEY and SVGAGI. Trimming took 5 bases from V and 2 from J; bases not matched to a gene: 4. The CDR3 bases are TGTGCCAGCAGTATCGGACTAGCGGGAACCTACGAGCAGTACTTC. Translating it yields CASSIGLAGTYEQYF.

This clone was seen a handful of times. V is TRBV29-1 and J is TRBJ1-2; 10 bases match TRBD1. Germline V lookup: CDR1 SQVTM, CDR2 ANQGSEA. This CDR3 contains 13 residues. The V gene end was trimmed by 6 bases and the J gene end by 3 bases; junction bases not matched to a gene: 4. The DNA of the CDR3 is TGCAGCGTGACAGGGGGCAAAGACTATGGCTACACCTTC. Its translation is CSVTGGKDYGYTF.

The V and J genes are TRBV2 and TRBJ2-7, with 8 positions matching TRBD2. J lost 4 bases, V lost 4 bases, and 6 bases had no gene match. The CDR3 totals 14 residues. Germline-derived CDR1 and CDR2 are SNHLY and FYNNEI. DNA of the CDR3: TGTGCCAGCAGTGGCGGGGGGCCCGGGTACGAGCAGTACTTC. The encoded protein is CASSGGGPGYEQYF.

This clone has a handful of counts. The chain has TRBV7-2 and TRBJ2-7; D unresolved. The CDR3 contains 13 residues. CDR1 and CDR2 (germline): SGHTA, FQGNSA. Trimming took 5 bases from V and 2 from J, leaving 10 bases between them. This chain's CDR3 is CASSPGLTYEQYF. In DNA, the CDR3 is TGTGCCAGCAGCCCAGGATTAACCTACGAGCAGTACTTC.